This paragraph covers one T cell receptor (beta chain) sequence. Its specificity is not known. The sample comes from a study of OX40 agonist ivuxolimab in advanced cancers. Study background: Mean age roughly 65 years, range roughly 20 to 85; just over 80% male. Study-level findings and limits: Within 6 weeks, CD4+ and CD8+ blood T cells expanded clonally at 0.1 to 3.0 mg/kg. Expansion of clones was among the lowest in partial responders at 0.1-3.0 mg/kg.

Collection of blood occurred at baseline, at cycle 4 day 1, and at cycle 7 day 1. CDR1 GTSNPN and CDR2 SVGIG come from the germline V gene (reference sequence). The germline V and J ends were trimmed by 3 bases and 0 bases, with 9 bases remaining between them. The CDR3 is 14 residues long. Assay: immunoSEQ multiplex PCR; the TCRdb copy retains only in-frame clones and omits some. Among about 27,000 clones listed, over 75% were seen once. The sample here was CD4+ or CD8+ T cells sorted from blood, taken in a trial of the OX40 agonist ivuxolimab. This clonotype was sampled from an adult with an advanced solid tumor such as melanoma, head and neck, liver or kidney cancer. The rearrangement uses TRBV30 and TRBJ1-5, with a tentative D call TRBD1 (5 bases). CDR3 coding DNA: TGTGCCTGGAGGGGGCGGTATAGCAATCAGCCCCAGCATTTT. As protein: CAWRGRYSNQPQHF.